This TCR beta chain was captured in a study of blood T cell repertoires in COVID-19 (dated by TCRdb to about 2020). Describing the broader study: Samples from collaborators originated in the United States, Italy and Spain and spanned both the acute and convalescent phases of COVID-19. The material from the prospective study consisted of cDNA or gDNA derived from T cells, B-cell-depleted T cells, or PBMCs. Subjects who had been exposed to COVID-19, were actively infected with it, or had recovered from it provided the deeply sampled blood TCRbeta repertoires that made up the dataset. The repertoires were made available in a free public database intended to serve as a resource for research on the immune response to SARS-CoV-2. Samples were obtained from the ongoing ImmuneRACE study (first 160 participants) and from some 1,200 subjects provided by 6 global collaborators. The sample metadata nearly always contained a de-identified subject ID, COVID-19 status, age in years and sex. Where available, HLA class I and class II types were taken from metadata supplied by the sample provider and were not determined by assay-based typing. General conclusions and limits of the study: The quantity of clinical and demographic metadata differed by source and by participant and was supplied without curation.

TCRbeta CDR3 regions were amplified from genomic DNA by means of the immunoSEQ Assay, a bias-controlled multiplex PCR. On the authors' methods: Nucleated cell counts per sample were estimated from amplification of reference gene primers within the assay. To quantify the absolute abundance of each unique TCRbeta CDR3 rearrangement, sequence reads were collapsed and filtered. For each sample, productive Simpson clonality was calculated by taking the square root of Simpson's diversity index across productive rearrangements. The source is immuneACCESS, and TCRdb retained only in-frame sequences with V and J called. Part of the clones is not carried over; for the studies checked, unresolved V genes explain less than half of this, and the remainder is unexplained. The DNA was the basis for D and trimming; V, J and clone size are from that table. This sample is represented by over 45,000 clones; 65% to 80% of them were singletons. Around 20% of the sample lies in the top ten.

The collaborating institutions used their own protocols to collect whole blood in K2EDTA tubes. For TCRbeta analysis, collaborator samples were shipped as frozen whole blood, as isolated PBMCs, or as DNA extracted from either sample type. There are 16 amino acids in the CDR3, from cysteine to phenylalanine inclusive. The sequence is cut down to CDR3 DNA, 48 bases in frame from base 1. Per the germline V gene, MRHNA is the CDR1 and SNTAGT is the CDR2. V is pruned by 4 bases and J by 11 bases, leaving 14 bases of the junction without a gene match. As to this clone: What antigen it recognizes has not been identified. Base qualities are not at hand, and no much larger clone is one base apart.

The sequence was obtained from a human donor with active or convalescent COVID-19. The donor label of this sample is uncertain. The chain is encoded by TRBV6-4 joined to TRBJ1-5, with 10 junctional bases fitting TRBD1. Source material: peripheral blood. DNA sequence: TGTGCCAGCAGTGCCCGCCCCGGGACAGGGGTGAGGTCCCAGCATTTT. Its protein product is CASSARPGTGVRSQHF.